The sequence of this TCR beta chain was determined in a study of T cell responses to AZD1222 COVID-19 vaccine. TCRdb keeps only in-frame clones here, not all; method: immunoSEQ multiplex PCR. The sample lists around 83,000 clones; approximately 90% were seen once. Germline loops: CDR1 LGHNA, CDR2 YNFKEQ. V shed 0 bases, J shed 4 bases, and the junction held 4 bases outside the gene matches. There are 16 residues in the CDR3. The rearrangement joins TRBV4-2 to TRBJ2-3, with 10 positions matching TRBD2. This sequence originates from an adult in good health. Sequenced here: peripheral blood, sampled on day 0 of AZD1222 vaccination. The CDR3 loop is CASSQDASGSSDTQYF. CDR3 in DNA: TGTGCCAGCAGCCAAGATGCTAGCGGGAGCTCAGATACGCAGTATTTT.